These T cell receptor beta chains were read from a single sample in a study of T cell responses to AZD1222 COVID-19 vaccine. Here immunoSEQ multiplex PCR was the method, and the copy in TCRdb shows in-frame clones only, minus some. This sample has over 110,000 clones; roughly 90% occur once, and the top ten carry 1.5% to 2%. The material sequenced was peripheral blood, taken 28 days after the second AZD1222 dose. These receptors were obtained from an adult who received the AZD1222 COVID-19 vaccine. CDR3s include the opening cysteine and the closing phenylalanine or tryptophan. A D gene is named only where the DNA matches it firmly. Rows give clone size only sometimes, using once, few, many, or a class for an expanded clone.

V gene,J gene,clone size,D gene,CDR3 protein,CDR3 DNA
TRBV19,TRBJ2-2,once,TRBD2,CASSIDHASGSTGELFF,TGTGCCAGTAGTATAGATCACGCTAGCGGGAGCACCGGGGAGCTGTTTTTT
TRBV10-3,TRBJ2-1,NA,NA,CAIKGNSASYNEQFF,TGTGCCATAAAGGGGAATTCGGCTAGCTACAATGAGCAGTTCTTC
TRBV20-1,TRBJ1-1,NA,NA,CSARDPEAFF,TGCAGTGCTAGAGATCCAGAAGCTTTCTTT
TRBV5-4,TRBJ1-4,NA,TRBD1,CASSLAGTGFEKLFF,TGTGCCAGCAGCTTGGCCGGGACAGGGTTTGAAAAACTGTTTTTT
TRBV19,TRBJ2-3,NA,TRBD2,CASSIGTTYTDTQYF,TGTGCCAGTAGTATCGGGACTACCTACACAGATACGCAGTATTTT
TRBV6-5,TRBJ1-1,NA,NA,CASSYGSTGRNTEAFF,TGTGCCAGCAGTTACGGGTCGACAGGTAGGAACACTGAAGCTTTCTTT
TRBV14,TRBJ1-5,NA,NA,CASSQDPRVGGCQLSRQPQHF,TGTGCCAGCAGCCAAGATCCTCGGGTAGGGGGTTGCCAACTTTCCCGTCAGCCCCAGCATTTT
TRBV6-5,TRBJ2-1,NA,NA,CATQTFYNEQFF,TGTGCCACCCAGACATTTTACAATGAGCAGTTCTTC
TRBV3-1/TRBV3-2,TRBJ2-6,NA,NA,CASSLDSSGANVLTF,TGTGCCAGCAGCCTAGACAGCTCTGGGGCCAACGTCCTGACTTTC
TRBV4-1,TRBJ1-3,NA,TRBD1,CASSQDLAQGISGNTIYF,TGCGCCAGCAGCCAAGATCTGGCACAGGGGATCTCTGGAAACACCATATATTTT
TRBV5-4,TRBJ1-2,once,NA,CASSLSTVQGYTF,TGTGCCAGCAGCTTGTCGACGGTACAGGGCTACACCTTC
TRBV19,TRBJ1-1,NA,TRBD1,CASLDRGLRTEAFF,TGTGCCAGTCTAGACAGGGGGCTTCGTACTGAAGCTTTCTTT
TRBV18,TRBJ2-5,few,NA,CASSPIETQYF,TGTGCCAGCTCACCCATAGAGACCCAGTACTTC
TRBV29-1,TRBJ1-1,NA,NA,CSVEGRGPNEAFF,TGCAGCGTTGAGGGCAGGGGTCCAAATGAAGCTTTCTTT
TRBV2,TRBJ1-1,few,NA,CASSTGARTEAFF,TGTGCCAGCAGTACCGGGGCGAGAACTGAAGCTTTCTTT
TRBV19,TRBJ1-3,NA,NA,CATAPGSSGNTIYF,TGTGCCACCGCACCCGGCAGCTCTGGAAACACCATATATTTT
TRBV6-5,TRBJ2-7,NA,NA,CAITGYYEQYF,TGTGCCATCACAGGGTACTACGAGCAGTACTTC
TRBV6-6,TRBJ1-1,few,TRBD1,CASIETGKNTEAFF,TGTGCCAGCATCGAGACAGGGAAGAACACTGAAGCTTTCTTT
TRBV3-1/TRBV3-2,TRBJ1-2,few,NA,CASSQGGSYGYTF,TGTGCCAGCAGCCAAGGAGGATCCTATGGCTACACCTTC
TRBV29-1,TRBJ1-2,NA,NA,CSAQGGAGYGYTF,TGCAGCGCCCAAGGGGGGGCAGGGTATGGCTACACCTTC
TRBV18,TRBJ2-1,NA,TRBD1,CASSPRPGTVGNEQFF,TGTGCCAGCTCACCTAGACCCGGGACAGTGGGCAATGAGCAGTTCTTC
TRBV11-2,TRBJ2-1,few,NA,CASSSGASVYNEQFF,TGTGCCAGCAGCTCTGGGGCTAGCGTTTACAATGAGCAGTTCTTC
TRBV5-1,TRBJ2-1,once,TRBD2,CASSRASGGTYNEQFF,TGCGCCAGCAGCCGGGCCAGCGGGGGGACCTACAATGAGCAGTTCTTC
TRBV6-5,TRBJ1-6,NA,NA,CASSPGRDVHF,TGTGCCAGCAGTCCCGGGAGGGACGTCCACTTT
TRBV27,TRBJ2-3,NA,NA,CASSLRLGTASTDTQYF,TGTGCCAGCAGTTTAAGGTTGGGGACTGCTAGCACAGATACGCAGTATTTT
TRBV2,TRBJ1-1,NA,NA,CASSGTWGINTEAFF,TGTGCCAGCAGTGGGACTTGGGGGATTAACACTGAAGCTTTCTTT
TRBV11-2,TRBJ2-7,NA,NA,CASTLYAQGSYEQYF,TGTGCCAGCACCCTGTATGCGCAGGGCTCCTACGAGCAGTACTTC
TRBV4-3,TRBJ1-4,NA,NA,CASSQDTFNEKLFF,TGCGCCAGCAGCCAAGATACGTTTAATGAAAAACTGTTTTTT
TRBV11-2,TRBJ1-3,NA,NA,CASSLVRADTIYF,TGTGCCAGCAGCTTAGTAAGGGCGGACACCATATATTTT
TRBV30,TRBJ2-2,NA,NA,CAWSILAVGTGELFF,TGTGCCTGGAGTATCCTAGCCGTGGGCACCGGGGAGCTGTTTTTT
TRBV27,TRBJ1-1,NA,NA,CASSLSFTGSTEAFF,TGTGCCAGCAGTTTATCCTTCACAGGGAGCACTGAAGCTTTCTTT
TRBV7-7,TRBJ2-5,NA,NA,CASSLVEGQETQYF,TGTGCTAGCAGCTTAGTTGAGGGTCAGGAGACCCAGTACTTC
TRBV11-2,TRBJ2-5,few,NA,CASSNGNGETQYF,TGTGCCAGCAGCAACGGAAACGGGGAGACCCAGTACTTC
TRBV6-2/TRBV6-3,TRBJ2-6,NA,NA,CASSYGGGGANVLTF,TGTGCCAGCAGTTACGGAGGTGGAGGGGCCAACGTCCTGACTTTC
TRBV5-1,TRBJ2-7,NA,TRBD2,CASSSGGGVRNEQYF,TGCGCCAGCAGCTCCGGCGGGGGGGTGAGGAACGAGCAGTACTTC
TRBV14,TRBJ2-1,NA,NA,CASSPGGRTGNEQFF,TGTGCCAGCAGCCCGGGTGGGCGCACGGGCAATGAGCAGTTCTTC
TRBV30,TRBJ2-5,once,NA,CAWSLTGIQETQYF,TGTGCCTGGAGTCTTACGGGGATCCAAGAGACCCAGTACTTC
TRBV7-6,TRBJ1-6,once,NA,CASSVRMEGNSPLHF,TGTGCCAGCAGCGTCCGAATGGAGGGCAATTCACCCCTCCACTTT
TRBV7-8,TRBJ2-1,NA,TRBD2,CASSLNFGGSSYNEQFF,TGTGCCAGCAGCTTAAATTTCGGCGGGAGCTCCTACAATGAGCAGTTCTTC
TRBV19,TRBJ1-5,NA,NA,CASSIRVVEGFSQPQHF,TGTGCCAGTAGTATAAGGGTGGTCGAGGGATTCAGTCAGCCCCAGCATTTT
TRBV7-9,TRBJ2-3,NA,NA,CASSLGGTSSTDTQYF,TGTGCCAGCAGCTTGGGGGGCACCTCTAGCACAGATACGCAGTATTTT
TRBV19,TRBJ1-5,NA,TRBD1,CASSTGARPQHF,TGTGCCAGTTCTACAGGGGCTCGGCCCCAGCATTTT
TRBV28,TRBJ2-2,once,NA,CASIRGMTGELFF,TGTGCCAGCATAAGGGGTATGACCGGGGAGCTGTTTTTT
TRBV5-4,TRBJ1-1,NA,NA,CASSPKIANTEAFF,TGTGCCAGCAGCCCCAAGATAGCGAACACTGAAGCTTTCTTT
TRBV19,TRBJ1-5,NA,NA,CASSLARGNQPQHF,TGTGCCAGTAGTTTAGCCAGGGGCAATCAGCCCCAGCATTTT
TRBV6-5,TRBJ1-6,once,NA,CASSSRRGGSPLHF,TGTGCCAGCAGTAGTCGACGCGGCGGTTCACCCCTCCACTTT
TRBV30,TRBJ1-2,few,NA,CAWSVNNHYGYTF,TGTGCCTGGAGTGTCAACAACCACTATGGCTACACCTTC
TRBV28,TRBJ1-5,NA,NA,CASSPLVVSNQPQHF,TGTGCCAGCAGTCCCCTGGTCGTTAGCAATCAGCCCCAGCATTTT
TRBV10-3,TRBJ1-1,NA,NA,CAISRMNTEAFF,TGTGCCATCAGTCGGATGAACACTGAAGCTTTCTTT
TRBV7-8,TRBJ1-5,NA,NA,CASSFASGPGDQPQHF,TGTGCCAGCAGCTTTGCCTCAGGGCCGGGGGATCAGCCCCAGCATTTT
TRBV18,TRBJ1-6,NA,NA,CASSPYSTADSPLHF,TGTGCCAGCTCACCATACTCGACAGCGGATTCACCCCTCCACTTT
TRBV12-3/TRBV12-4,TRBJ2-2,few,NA,CASSPLLGELFF,TGTGCCAGCAGTCCTTTACTGGGGGAGCTGTTTTTT